Shown below are 8 T cell receptor beta chains from a single sample sequenced in a study of post-analysis software for immune sequencing data. Which antigens these TCRs recognize remains unknown. Unique molecular identifiers were present in the TCR beta cDNA libraries. TCRdb reprocessed the PCR reads via MiXCR and lists one record per CDR3 protein. Of approximately 630,000 distinct CDR3 sequences listed, 59% are singletons. Study results and caveats: With TRBV5-6, TRBV5-1 and TRBV20-1 included, about 5 TRBV segments were more frequent in patients than in controls.

Material: blood. These receptors all come from a girl aged 2-9 years with multiple sclerosis.

With respect to this clonotype: An end of the junction differs from the germline gene, which may be a read error. This rearrangement joins TRBV29-1 to TRBJ2-3; D may be TRBD2 (5 bases). This CDR3 comprises 14 residues. From germline, CDR1 is SQVTM and CDR2 ANQGSEA. CDR3 sequence reads: CSVDLAGSTDMQYF. The CDR3 coding sequence is TGCAGCGTTGACCTAGCCGGTAGCACAGATATGCAGTATTTT.

This clonotype turned up a few times. This chain links TRBV12-3 or TRBV12-4 with TRBJ2-6; 9 positions match TRBD1. The V and J ends lost 6 bases and 2 bases, in that order; junction bases with no gene match: 2. This CDR3 has 15 residues. The CDR3 here is CASSRTGAGANVLTF. The CDR3 DNA is TGTGCCAGCAGCCGGACAGGGGCTGGGGCCAACGTCCTGACTTTC.

CDR3 nucleotides: TGCGCCAGCAGCTGGGCCCAGGGGGCAGTAGGAGAGACCCAGTACTTC. The encoded protein is CASSWAQGAVGETQYF. The chain combines TRBV5-1 with TRBJ2-5; 8 bases are shared with TRBD1. Germline V gives CDR1 SGHRS, CDR2 YFSETQ. This CDR3 has 16 amino acids. V trimming: 3 bases; J trimming: 4 bases; junction bases outside the gene matches: 11.

This chain links TRBV3-1 with TRBJ1-1; D uncertain. CDR3 length: 19 amino acids. The V end was cut by 1 base, the J end by 4 bases, with 25 bases between. CDR1 is LGHDT and CDR2 is YNNKEL in the germline V gene (reference sequence). DNA of the CDR3: TGTGCCAGCAGCCAAGGGGCCGTTCGGACTCTCCAAAAAGTCACTGAAGCTTTCTTT. Translation gives CASSQGAVRTLQKVTEAFF.

The chain is built from TRBV6-5 and TRBJ1-2; D call uncertain. The CDR3 totals 13 residues. The germline V gene encodes CDR1 MNHEY and CDR2 SVGAGI. Deletions cut 8 bases from V and 2 bases from J, with 12 bases between. DNA of the CDR3: TGTGCCAGCGCACTGAGGGAAAACTATGGCTACACCTTC. Its protein product is CASALRENYGYTF.

The CDR3: CASRLGQNYGYTF. The CDR3, as DNA: TGTGCCAGCAGGCTGGGACAGAACTATGGCTACACCTTC. J is TRBJ1-2 and V is TRBV12-3 or TRBV12-4, with 7 bases that match TRBD1. The junction had 3 bases not matched to a gene; V was cut back by 6 bases and J by 2 bases. The CDR3 totals 13 residues.

This CDR3 is CASTRQGALYEQYF. The CDR3 DNA sequence: TGTGCCAGCACCCGCCAGGGGGCCCTCTACGAGCAGTACTTC. The rearrangement uses TRBV12-3 or TRBV12-4 and TRBJ2-7; TRBD1 matches at 8 bases. Germline trimming cut 7 bases from V and 3 bases from J; bases unmatched to any gene: 8. The CDR3 totals 14 residues.

Comment on this clonotype: At one end, the junction sequence differs from germline, possibly due to a read error. The genes are TRBV7-7 and TRBJ2-7, with 7 bases matching TRBD1. The J call may be in error: the DNA end matches TRBJ2-5 better. The V gene's germline CDR1 is SSHAT and CDR2 FNYEAQ (reference sequence). The CDR3 runs 14 residues. The chain's CDR3 is CASSFGQVGETQYF. The CDR3 DNA follows: TGTGCTAGCAGCTTTGGACAGGTGGGGGAGACCCAGTACTTC.